This T cell receptor (beta chain) was documented in a study of shared clonotypes between healthy human individuals. Overall study context: Contributing individuals were a couple of females and a few males aged 18 to 49.

The CDR3 totals 16 residues. Germline CDR1 and CDR2: SQVTM and ANQGSEA. Trimming cost V 3 bases and J 4 bases, with 20 bases left between them. Overall study results and limits: A handful of donors had 5% to 6.5% of their naive CD4 clonotypes in common. Incomplete sequencing of sorted subsets was indicated by rarefaction despite large depth.

There were no recent acute infections or vaccinations among the donors, who were healthy HIV-negative adults. Assay: immunoSEQ multiplex PCR; the TCRdb copy retains only in-frame clones and omits some. In the table there are about 2.3 million clones, roughly 92% of which are singletons. This clone was observed once. No antigen is known for it. The source of this sequence is a man aged 18 to 30 in good health. Some clones in this sample may be carry-over from other donors' samples. The chain links TRBV29-1 to TRBJ2-3; D perhaps matches TRBD1 (5 bases). What was sequenced was naive CD4+ T cells from PBMCs. Subset here: CD45RA+ positively selected. The CDR3 nucleotides read TGCAGCGTTGATGGTCAGGGCCAGGATTCCCCAGATACGCAGTATTTT. This sequence encodes CSVDGQGQDSPDTQYF.